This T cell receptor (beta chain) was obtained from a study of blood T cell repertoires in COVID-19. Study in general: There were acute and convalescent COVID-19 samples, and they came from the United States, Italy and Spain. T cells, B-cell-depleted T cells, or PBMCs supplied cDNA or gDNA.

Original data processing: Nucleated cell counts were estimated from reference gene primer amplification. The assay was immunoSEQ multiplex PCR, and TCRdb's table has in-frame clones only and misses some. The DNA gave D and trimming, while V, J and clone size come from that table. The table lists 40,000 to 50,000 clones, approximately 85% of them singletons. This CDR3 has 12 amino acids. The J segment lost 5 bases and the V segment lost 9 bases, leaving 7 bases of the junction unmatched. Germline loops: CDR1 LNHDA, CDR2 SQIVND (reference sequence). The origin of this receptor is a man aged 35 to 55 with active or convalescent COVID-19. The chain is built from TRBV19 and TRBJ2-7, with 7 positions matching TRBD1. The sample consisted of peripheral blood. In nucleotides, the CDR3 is TGTGCCAGCTGCTCGACAGGGAACGAGCAGTACTTC. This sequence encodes CASCSTGNEQYF.